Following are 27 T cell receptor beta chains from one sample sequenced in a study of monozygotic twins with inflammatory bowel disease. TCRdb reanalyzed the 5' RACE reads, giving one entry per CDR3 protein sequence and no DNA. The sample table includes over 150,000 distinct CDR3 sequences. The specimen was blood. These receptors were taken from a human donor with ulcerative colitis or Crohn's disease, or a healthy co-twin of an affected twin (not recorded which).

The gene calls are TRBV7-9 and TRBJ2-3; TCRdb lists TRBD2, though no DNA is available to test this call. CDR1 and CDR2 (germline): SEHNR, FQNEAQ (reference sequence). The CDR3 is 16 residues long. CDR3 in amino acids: CASSYYSGSLTDTQYF.

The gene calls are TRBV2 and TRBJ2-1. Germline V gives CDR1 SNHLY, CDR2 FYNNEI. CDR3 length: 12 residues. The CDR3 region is CASSEKGNEQFF.

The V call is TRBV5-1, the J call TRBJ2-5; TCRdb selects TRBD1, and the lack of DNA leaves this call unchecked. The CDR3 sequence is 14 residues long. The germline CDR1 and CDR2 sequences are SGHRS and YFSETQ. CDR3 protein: CASSFSGGAETQYF.

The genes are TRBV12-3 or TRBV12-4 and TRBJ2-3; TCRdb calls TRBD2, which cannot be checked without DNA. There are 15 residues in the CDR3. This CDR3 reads CASSTKLEVTDTQYF.

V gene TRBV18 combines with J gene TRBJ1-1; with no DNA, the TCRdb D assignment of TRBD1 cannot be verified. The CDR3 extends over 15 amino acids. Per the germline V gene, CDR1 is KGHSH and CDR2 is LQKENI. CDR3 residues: CASSKSGQQNTEAFF.

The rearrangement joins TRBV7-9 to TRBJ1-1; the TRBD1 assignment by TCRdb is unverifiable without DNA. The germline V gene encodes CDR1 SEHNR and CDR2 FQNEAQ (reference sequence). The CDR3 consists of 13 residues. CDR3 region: CASSLDSGAEAFF.

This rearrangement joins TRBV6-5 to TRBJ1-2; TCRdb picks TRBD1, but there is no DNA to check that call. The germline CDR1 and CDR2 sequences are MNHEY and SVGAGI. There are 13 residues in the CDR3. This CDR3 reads CASTGQASAGYTF.

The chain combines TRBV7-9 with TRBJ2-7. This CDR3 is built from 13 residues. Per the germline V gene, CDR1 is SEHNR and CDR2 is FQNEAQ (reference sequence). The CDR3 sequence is CASSLNYPYEQYF.

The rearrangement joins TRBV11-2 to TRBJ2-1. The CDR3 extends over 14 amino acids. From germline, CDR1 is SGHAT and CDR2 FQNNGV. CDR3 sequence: CASSLDIWGNEQFF.

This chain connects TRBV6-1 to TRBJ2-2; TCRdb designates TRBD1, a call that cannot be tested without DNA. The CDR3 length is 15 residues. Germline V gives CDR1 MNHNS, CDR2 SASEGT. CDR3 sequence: CASSAWASHTGELFF.

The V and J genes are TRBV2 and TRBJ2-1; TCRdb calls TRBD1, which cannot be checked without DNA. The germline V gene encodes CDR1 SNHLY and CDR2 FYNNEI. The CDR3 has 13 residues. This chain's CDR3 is CASRDRGNNEQFF. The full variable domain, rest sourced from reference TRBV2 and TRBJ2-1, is EPEVTQTPSHQVTQMGQEVILRCVPISNHLYFYWYRQILGQKVEFLVSFYNNEISEKSEIFDDQFSVERPDGSNFTLKIRSTKLEDSAMYFCASRDRGNNEQFFGPGTRLTVL.

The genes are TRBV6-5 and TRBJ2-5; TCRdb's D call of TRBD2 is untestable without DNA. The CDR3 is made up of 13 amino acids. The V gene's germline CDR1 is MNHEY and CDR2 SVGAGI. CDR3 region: CASSLGLAGTQYF.

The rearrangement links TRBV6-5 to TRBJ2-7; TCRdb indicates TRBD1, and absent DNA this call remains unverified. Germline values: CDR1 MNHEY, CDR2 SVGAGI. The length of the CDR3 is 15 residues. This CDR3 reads CASSYSGGRTYEQYF.

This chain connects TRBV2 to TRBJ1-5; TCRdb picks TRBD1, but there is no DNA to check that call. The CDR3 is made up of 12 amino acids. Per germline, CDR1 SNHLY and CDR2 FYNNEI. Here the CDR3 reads CASRGSGAYVSF.

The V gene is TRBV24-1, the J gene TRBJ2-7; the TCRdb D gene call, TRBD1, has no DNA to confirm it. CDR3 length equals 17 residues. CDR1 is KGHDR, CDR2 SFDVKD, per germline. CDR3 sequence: CATRKTITGTETYEQYF.

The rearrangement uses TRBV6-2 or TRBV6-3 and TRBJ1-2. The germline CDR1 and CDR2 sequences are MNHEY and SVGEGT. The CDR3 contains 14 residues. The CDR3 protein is CASTTGPAAYGYTF.

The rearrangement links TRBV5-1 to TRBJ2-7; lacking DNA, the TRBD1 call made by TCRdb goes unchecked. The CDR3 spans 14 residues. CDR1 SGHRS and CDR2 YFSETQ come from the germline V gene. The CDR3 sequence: CASSYGQGFYEQYF.

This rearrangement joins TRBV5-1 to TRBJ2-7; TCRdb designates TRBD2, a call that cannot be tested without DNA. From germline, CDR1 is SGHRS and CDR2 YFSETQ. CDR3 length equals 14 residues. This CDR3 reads CASSFGLERYEQYF.

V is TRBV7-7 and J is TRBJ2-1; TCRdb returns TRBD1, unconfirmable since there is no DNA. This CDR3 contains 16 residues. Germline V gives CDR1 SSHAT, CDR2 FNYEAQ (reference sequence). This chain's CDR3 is CASSSGTGGLYNEQFF.

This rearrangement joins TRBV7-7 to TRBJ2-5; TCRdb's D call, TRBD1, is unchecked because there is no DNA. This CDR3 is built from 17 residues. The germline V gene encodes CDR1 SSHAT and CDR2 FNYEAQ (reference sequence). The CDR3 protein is CASSLGGGQGPQETQYF.

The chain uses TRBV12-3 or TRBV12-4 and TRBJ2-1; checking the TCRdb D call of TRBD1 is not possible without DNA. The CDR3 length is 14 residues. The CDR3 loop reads CASSPRGASNEQFF.

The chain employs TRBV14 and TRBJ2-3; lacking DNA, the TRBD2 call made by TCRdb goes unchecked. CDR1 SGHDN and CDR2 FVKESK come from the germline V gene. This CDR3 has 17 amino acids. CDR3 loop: CASSQRKSGISTDTQYF. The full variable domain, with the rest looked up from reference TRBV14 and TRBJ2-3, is EAGVTQFPSHSVIEKGQTVTLRCDPISGHDNLYWYRRVMGKEIKFLLHFVKESKQDESGMPNNRFLAERTGGTYSTLKVQPAELEDSGVYFCASSQRKSGISTDTQYFGPGTRLTVL.

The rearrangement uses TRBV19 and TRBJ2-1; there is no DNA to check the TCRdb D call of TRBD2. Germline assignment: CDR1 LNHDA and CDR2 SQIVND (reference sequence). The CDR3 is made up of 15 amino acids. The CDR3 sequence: CASERSSVVYNEQFF.

This CDR3 reads CASNPGTGVYGYTF. The chain recombines TRBV5-1 with TRBJ1-2; with no DNA, the TCRdb D assignment of TRBD1 cannot be verified. Looked up from germline, CDR1 is SGHRS and CDR2 is YFSETQ. The CDR3 covers 14 residues.

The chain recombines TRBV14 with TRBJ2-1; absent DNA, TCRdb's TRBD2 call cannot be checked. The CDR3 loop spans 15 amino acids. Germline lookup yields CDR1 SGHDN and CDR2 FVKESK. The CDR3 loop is CASSQVRSGSHEQFF.

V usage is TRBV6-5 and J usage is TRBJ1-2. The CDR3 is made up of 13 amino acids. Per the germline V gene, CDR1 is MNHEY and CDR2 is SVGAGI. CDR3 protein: CASSYSSLYGYTF.

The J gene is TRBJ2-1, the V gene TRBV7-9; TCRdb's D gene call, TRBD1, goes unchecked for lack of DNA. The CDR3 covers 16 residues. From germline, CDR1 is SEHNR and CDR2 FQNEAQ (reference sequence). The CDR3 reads CASSLQGESSYNEQFF.